The present TCR beta chain was sequenced within a study of cytomegalovirus exposure and HLA in healthy donors. This CDR3 has 17 amino acids. The germline V gene encodes CDR1 SGHVS and CDR2 FQNEAQ. The J segment lost 4 bases and the V segment lost 5 bases, leaving 8 bases of the junction unmatched. The assay was immunoSEQ multiplex PCR, and TCRdb's table has in-frame clones only and misses some. The sample carries roughly 120,000 clones, 75% to 90% recorded once. Sequencing was performed on PBMCs. This clonotype was obtained from a man aged 18 to 29 in good health and CMV-seropositive. This chain joins TRBV7-8 and TRBJ2-1; 13 positions agree with TRBD2. This CDR3 reads CASSRTSGGASYNEQFF. In nucleotides, the CDR3 is TGTGCCAGCAGCCGAACTAGCGGGGGGGCCTCTTACAATGAGCAGTTCTTC.